The clone carrying this T cell receptor beta chain was picked up one time. This sample is part of a study of preoperative IRX-2 immunotherapy in early breast cancer. TCRdb's copy holds only in-frame clones and misses some; the assay was immunoSEQ multiplex PCR. The sample yields approximately 30,000 clones, nearly 95% seen once. Germline CDR1 is MDHEN and CDR2 is SYDVKM. This CDR3 has 15 amino acids. Between the trimmed V and J ends, which lost 2 bases and 2 bases, there was a span of 10 bases. Treatment reported: preoperative locoregional IRX-2 cytokine immunotherapy. Patients received preoperative, locoregional IRX-2 cytokine immunotherapy in a phase Ib study.

The chain uses TRBV28 and TRBJ1-5; D may be TRBD1 (6 bases). The sample was gathered from a patient treated with IRX-2 immunotherapy. This receptor was obtained from a human donor with breast cancer. CDR3 nucleotide sequence: TGTGCCAGCAGTTTAGGGGGCTTTGGCAATCAGCCCCAGCATTTT. Its translation is CASSLGGFGNQPQHF.